This TCR beta chain was profiled in a study of Ad26.COV2.S vaccination and SARS-CoV-2 variants. The table came from immunoSEQ multiplex PCR; TCRdb's copy has only in-frame clones and leaves some out. The repertoire has about 350,000 clones, 70% to 90% of them found once; the top ten carry roughly 3.1%. Treatment meaning: over 15 received Ad26.COV2.S at low or high dose, single or two shots; about 5 received placebo; per-sample allocation not given. Sample collection was performed on day 63 after the first vaccine or placebo injection. This material consisted of peripheral blood, taken in a trial of Ad26.COV2.S vaccine versus placebo. This receptor was obtained from a person aged 18-65 years who received the Ad26.COV2.S COVID-19 vaccine or a placebo.

The CDR3: CASSLGRQVSGANVLTF. In nucleotides, the CDR3 is TGTGCCAGCAGTTTAGGCAGGCAGGTCTCTGGGGCCAACGTCCTGACTTTC. This chain connects TRBV27 to TRBJ2-6; D remains ambiguous. The ends were cut back, 2 bases at V and 0 bases at J, with 11 bases in the middle. The CDR3 is 17 residues long. CDR1 is MNHEY, CDR2 SMNVEV, per germline (reference sequence).